This T cell receptor (beta chain) was documented in a study of cytomegalovirus exposure and HLA in healthy donors. 60 Vbeta and 13 Jbeta primers were used in PCR. Profiled with immunoSEQ multiplex PCR; TCRdb holds only in-frame clones, not every one. Of more than 100,000 clones in the sample, roughly 70% were seen once. V lost 0 bases to trimming and J lost 4 bases; unmatched junction nucleotides: 5. The CDR3 loop spans 15 amino acids. The germline V gene encodes CDR1 SGDLS and CDR2 YYNGEE. This rearrangement joins TRBV9 to TRBJ2-7; 9 nucleotides align to TRBD2. The source material was PBMCs. The TCR was taken from a woman in her thirties or forties in good health and CMV-seronegative. The CDR3 sequence: CASSVGGAGGYEQYF. CDR3 in DNA: TGTGCCAGCAGCGTAGGAGGAGCGGGGGGTTACGAGCAGTACTTC.